These T cell receptor beta chains were read from a single sample in a study of T-cell memory formation after mild COVID-19. TCRdb analysed the 5' RACE reads with MiXCR anew, one entry per CDR3 protein. The sample includes 350,000 to 400,000 distinct CDR3 sequences, about 15% of them seen just once. The specimen was PBMCs or a T cell subset sorted from them (not recorded which). The receptors were gathered from a man in his late teens or twenties who had mild COVID-19 (a few samples of this study predate the infection). Cell type and time point are not known. CDR3s include the opening cysteine and the closing phenylalanine or tryptophan. Each record gives: D gene, V gene, J gene, clone size, CDR3 protein, CDR3 DNA. The D gene is left open where the match is weak. Size is stated for part of the rows, as once, few or many counts, or as a class when the clone is expanded.

.	TRBV20-1	TRBJ2-7	many	CSAKQGWAPYEQYF	TGCAGTGCTAAACAGGGTTGGGCGCCATACGAGCAGTACTTC
.	TRBV4-1	TRBJ2-2	many	CASSQDGGNTGELFF	TGCGCCAGCAGCCAAGATGGGGGAAACACCGGGGAGCTGTTTTTT
.	TRBV7-9	TRBJ1-6	.	CASSRPGVDSPLHF	TGTGCCAGCAGCAGACCAGGGGTAGATTCACCCCTCCACTTT
.	TRBV5-1	TRBJ1-2	many	CASSLGSLHTF	TGCGCCAGCAGCTTGGGCAGCCTACACACCTTC
TRBD2	TRBV4-1	TRBJ2-2	few	CASSLLAGGQAGELFF	TGCGCCAGCAGCCTACTAGCGGGGGGGCAGGCCGGGGAGCTGTTTTTT
.	TRBV7-9	TRBJ2-7	.	CASSLVGMSYEQYF	TGTGCCAGCAGCTTAGTGGGGATGTCCTACGAGCAGTACTTC
TRBD1	TRBV6-5	TRBJ2-3	few	CASRPNRGERDTQYF	TGTGCCAGCAGGCCCAACAGGGGGGAGAGAGATACGCAGTATTTT
TRBD1	TRBV20-1	TRBJ2-7	.	CSATQTGLYEQYF	TGCAGTGCTACCCAGACAGGGCTTTACGAGCAGTACTTC
.	TRBV20-1	TRBJ1-1	.	CSAAPGAIGGNTEAFF	TGCAGTGCCGCACCCGGGGCCATCGGAGGGAACACTGAAGCTTTCTTT
.	TRBV20-1	TRBJ2-2	few	CSARDGGELFF	TGCAGTGCTAGAGATGGCGGGGAGCTGTTTTTT
.	TRBV21-1	TRBJ1-6	.	CASSKVGESPYNSPLHF	TGTGCCAGCAGCAAAGTGGGCGAGTCGCCCTATAATTCACCCCTCCACTTT
.	TRBV9	TRBJ2-3	.	CASSVAGESTDTQYF	TGTGCCAGCAGCGTAGCGGGGGAAAGCACAGATACGCAGTATTTT
TRBD1	TRBV6-6	TRBJ1-5	.	CASSTPPGTGRRSSQPQHF	TGTGCCAGCAGTACCCCTCCCGGGACAGGGAGAAGGAGTTCTCAGCCCCAGCATTTT
.	TRBV6-5	TRBJ1-6	.	CASSKTGYNSPLHF	TGTGCCAGCAGCAAAACAGGGTATAATTCACCCCTCCACTTT
.	TRBV12-3/TRBV12-4	TRBJ2-2	many	CASSPFLNTLNTGELFF	TGTGCCAGCAGCCCCTTCCTGAACACCTTAAACACCGGGGAGCTGTTTTTT
TRBD1	TRBV7-2	TRBJ1-2	.	CASSLMTGVVNYGYTF	TGTGCCAGCAGCTTAATGACAGGGGTAGTAAACTATGGCTACACCTTC
.	TRBV5-6	TRBJ1-3	.	CASSFGISGNTIYF	TGTGCCAGCAGCTTCGGGATCTCTGGAAACACCATATATTTT
.	TRBV7-6	TRBJ2-7	many	CASSLTPTVYEQYF	TGTGCCAGCAGCTTAACGCCGACAGTCTACGAGCAGTACTTC
TRBD1	TRBV7-3	TRBJ2-1	few	CASSKRAGTGDNEQFF	TGTGCCAGCAGCAAGAGGGCCGGGACAGGGGACAATGAGCAGTTCTTC
.	TRBV10-1	TRBJ2-7	few	CASSENSYEQYF	TGCGCCAGCAGTGAGAACTCCTACGAGCAGTACTTC
.	TRBV5-1	TRBJ1-3	.	CASSFEGRLDTIYF	TGCGCCAGCAGCTTTGAGGGGCGCTTGGACACCATATATTTT
TRBD1	TRBV5-5	TRBJ2-5	.	CASSLVGGYQETQYF	TGTGCCAGCAGCTTGGTAGGGGGCTACCAAGAGACCCAGTACTTC